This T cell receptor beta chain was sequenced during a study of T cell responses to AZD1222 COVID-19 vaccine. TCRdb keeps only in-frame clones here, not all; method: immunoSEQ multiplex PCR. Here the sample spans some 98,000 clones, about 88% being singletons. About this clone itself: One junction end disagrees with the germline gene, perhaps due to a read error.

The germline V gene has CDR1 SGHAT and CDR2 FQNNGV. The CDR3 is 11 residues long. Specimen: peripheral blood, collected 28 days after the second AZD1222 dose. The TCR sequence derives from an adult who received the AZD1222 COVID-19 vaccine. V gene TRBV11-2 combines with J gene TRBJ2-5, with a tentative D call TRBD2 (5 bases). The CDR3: CASSQNGGQHF. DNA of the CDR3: TGTGCCAGCAGCCAAAATGGAGGCCAGCACTTC.